The text below deals with one T cell receptor beta chain. Clones were read by immunoSEQ multiplex PCR, and TCRdb kept only the in-frame ones, dropping some. Here the sample spans some 47,000 clones, roughly 86% being singletons. This sample was included in a study of T cell responses to AZD1222 COVID-19 vaccine. The ends were cut back, 8 bases at V and 0 bases at J, with 13 bases in the middle. The CDR3 length is 14 residues. CDR1 and CDR2 from the germline V gene are SEHNR and FQNEAQ (reference sequence). The sample in question was peripheral blood, obtained 28 days after the second AZD1222 dose. This TCR was sampled from an adult who received the AZD1222 COVID-19 vaccine. The rearrangement joins TRBV7-9 to TRBJ1-1; a weak D match, TRBD1 (6 bases). The CDR3 sequence: CASSRQGMNTEAFF. CDR3 bases: TGTGCCAGCTCTAGGCAGGGGATGAACACTGAAGCTTTCTTT. Looking up the rest from reference TRBV7-9 and TRBJ1-1 gives the full variable domain: DTGVSQNPRHKITKRGQNVTFRCDPISEHNRLYWYRQTLGQGPEFLTYFQNEAQLEKSRLLSDRFSAERPKGSFSTLEIQRTEQGDSAMYLCASSRQGMNTEAFFGQGTRLTVV.